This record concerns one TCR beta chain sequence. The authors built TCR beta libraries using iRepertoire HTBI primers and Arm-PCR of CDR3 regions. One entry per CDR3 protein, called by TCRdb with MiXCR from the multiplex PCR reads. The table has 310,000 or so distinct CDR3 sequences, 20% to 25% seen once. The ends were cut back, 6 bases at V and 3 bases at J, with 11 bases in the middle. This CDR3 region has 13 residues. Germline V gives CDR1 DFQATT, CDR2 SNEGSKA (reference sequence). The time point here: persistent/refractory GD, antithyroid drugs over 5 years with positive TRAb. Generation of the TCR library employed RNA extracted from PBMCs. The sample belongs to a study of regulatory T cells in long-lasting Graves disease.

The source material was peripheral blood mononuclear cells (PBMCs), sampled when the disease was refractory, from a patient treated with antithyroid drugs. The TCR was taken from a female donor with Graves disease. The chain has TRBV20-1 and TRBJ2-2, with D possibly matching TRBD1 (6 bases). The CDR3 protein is CSARRTDTGELFF. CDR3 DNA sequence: TGCAGTGCCCGAAGGACAGACACCGGGGAGCTGTTTTTT.